This T cell receptor (beta chain) was sequenced for a study of glioma-infiltrating T cells. Findings of the study overall: Gliomas, especially low-grade, showed above-expected tissue-blood divergence; non-neoplastic patients showed below. Tissue and blood shared very few CDR3 sequences.

Using RNA template, CDR3s of TCR alpha and beta were amplified with iRepertoire arm-PCR. In TCRdb, the multiplex PCR reads were re-called with MiXCR into one record per CDR3 protein. The sample holds under 130,000 distinct CDR3 sequences, roughly 30% seen once. Of note for this clonotype: Its specificity is unknown. A read error may be the cause here, since a much bigger clone is one base away.

Sequenced input: glioma tissue, nonneoplastic brain tissue, or PBMCs (not recorded which). The receptor's source is a human donor with low-grade glioma or glioblastoma, undergoing nonglioma brain surgery, or in good health (not recorded which).

CDR3 sequence: CASSWVGREKYF. CDR3 in DNA: TGTGCCAGCAGTTGGGTGGGTCGGGAGAAGTACTTC. The V call is TRBV28, the J call TRBJ2-7, with a possible D match to TRBD2 (6 bases). CDR1 is MDHEN, CDR2 SYDVKM, per germline. V was pared by 4 bases and J by 11 bases, with 15 bases between. The length of the CDR3 is 12 residues.